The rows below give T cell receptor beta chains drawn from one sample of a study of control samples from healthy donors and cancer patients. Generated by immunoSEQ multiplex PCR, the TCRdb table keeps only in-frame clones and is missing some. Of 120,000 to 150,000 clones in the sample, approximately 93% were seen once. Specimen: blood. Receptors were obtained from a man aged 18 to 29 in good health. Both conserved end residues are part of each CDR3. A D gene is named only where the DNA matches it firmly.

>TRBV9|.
CASSVGTEQYF
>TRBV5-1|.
CASSLEGPGIRYEQYF
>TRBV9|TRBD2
CASSDGTSGRAGSAGELFF
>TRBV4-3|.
CASSIRSSPLGYTF
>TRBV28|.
CASSLLGGAGDNEQFF
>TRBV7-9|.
CASSLRSYEQYF
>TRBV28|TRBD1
CASSLRDSPYHGYTF
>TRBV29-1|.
CSVGGSGNTIYF
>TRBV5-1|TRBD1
CASSLGQGRHSPLHF
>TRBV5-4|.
CASSSPSFASKETQYF
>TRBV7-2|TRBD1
CASSLGQGRNTIYF
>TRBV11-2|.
CASSLYPLRDTEAFF
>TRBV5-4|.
CASTLGRQAFF
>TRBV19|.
CASRVEQFF
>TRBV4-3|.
CASSQDGVSEQYF
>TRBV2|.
CASRGDDREQYF
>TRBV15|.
CATSRDAQLGYLDGYTF
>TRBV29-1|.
CSVLSDGEKLFF
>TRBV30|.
CAWEGGASSTDTQYF
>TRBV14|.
CASSQPGAYEQYF
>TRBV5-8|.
CASSLGLSSYNEQFF
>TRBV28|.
CASSLQIAKNIQYF
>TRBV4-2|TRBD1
CASSRGQESTDTQYF
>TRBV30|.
CAWETDGNTEAFF
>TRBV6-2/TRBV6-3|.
CASSYYREEKSNQPQHF